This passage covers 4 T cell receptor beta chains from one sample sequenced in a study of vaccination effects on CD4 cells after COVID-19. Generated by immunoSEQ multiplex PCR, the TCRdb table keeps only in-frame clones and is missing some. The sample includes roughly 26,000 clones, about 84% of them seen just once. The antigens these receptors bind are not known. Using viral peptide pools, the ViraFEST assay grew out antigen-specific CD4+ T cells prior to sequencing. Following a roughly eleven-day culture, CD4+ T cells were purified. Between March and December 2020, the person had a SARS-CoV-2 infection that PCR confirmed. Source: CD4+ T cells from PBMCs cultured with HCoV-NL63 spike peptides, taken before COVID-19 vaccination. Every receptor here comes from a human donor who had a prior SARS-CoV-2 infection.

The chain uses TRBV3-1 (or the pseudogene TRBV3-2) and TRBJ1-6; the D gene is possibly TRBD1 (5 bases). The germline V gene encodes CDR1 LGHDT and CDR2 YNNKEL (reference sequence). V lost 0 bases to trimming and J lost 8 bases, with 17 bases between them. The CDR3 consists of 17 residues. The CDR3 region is CASSQDGGFRAYSPLHF. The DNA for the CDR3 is TGTGCCAGCAGCCAAGATGGGGGGTTCCGGGCCTATTCACCCCTCCACTTT.

DNA of the CDR3: TGCGCCAGCAGCTTTGGGGGGCGCGGGACCGGGGAGCTGTTTTTT. This translates into CASSFGGRGTGELFF. The chain has TRBV5-1 and TRBJ2-2; the D call may be TRBD1 or TRBD2 (6 bases each). V was pared by 2 bases and J by 5 bases, with 13 bases between. The CDR3 has 15 residues. The germline V gene encodes CDR1 SGHRS and CDR2 YFSETQ. The variable domain in full, with the rest retrieved from reference TRBV5-1 and TRBJ2-2, is KAGVTQTPRYLIKTRGQQVTLSCSPISGHRSVSWYQQTPGQGLQFLFEYFSETQRNKGNFPGRFSGRQFSNSRSEMNVSTLELGDSALYLCASSFGGRGTGELFFGEGSRLTVL.

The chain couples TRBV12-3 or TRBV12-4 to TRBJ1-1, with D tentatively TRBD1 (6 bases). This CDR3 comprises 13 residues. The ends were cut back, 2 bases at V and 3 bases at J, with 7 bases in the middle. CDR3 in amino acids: CASSLRGYTEAFF. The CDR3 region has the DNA TGTGCCAGCAGTTTAAGGGGGTACACTGAAGCTTTCTTT.

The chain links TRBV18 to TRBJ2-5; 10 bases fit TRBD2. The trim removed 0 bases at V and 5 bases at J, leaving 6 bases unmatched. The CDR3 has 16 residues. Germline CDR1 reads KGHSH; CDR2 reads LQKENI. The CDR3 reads CASSPPSSGGGETQYF. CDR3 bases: TGTGCCAGCTCACCACCATCTAGCGGGGGTGGCGAGACCCAGTACTTC.